This T cell receptor beta chain was recovered during a study of T cells in Graves' hyperthyroidism and ophthalmopathy. The junction had 5 bases not matched to a gene; V was cut back by 5 bases and J by 0 bases. CDR3 size: 17 residues. The germline gives CDR1 MNHNS, CDR2 SASEGT. This clonotype was counted between two and nine times. Amplification of TCR beta CDR3 regions used RNA as the template. With the HTBI primer set, the TCR CDR3 went through a first round of RT-PCR. A single record per CDR3 protein comes from TCRdb applying MiXCR to the multiplex PCR reads. Of around 620,000 distinct CDR3 sequences in the sample, around 14% are singletons; the top ten hold approximately 6.4%.

The specimen sequenced was blood. The chain carries TRBV6-1 and TRBJ2-6, with TRBD2 matching 9 bases. The sequence was collected from a young woman with Graves' ophthalmopathy. The CDR3 DNA sequence: TGTGCCAGCAGTACGGCGGGAGGGTCCTCTGGGGCCAACGTCCTGACTTTC. Amino acid sequence: CASSTAGGSSGANVLTF.